The present T cell receptor beta chain was sequenced within a study of Graves' ophthalmopathy and Graves' hyperthyroidism. Having ophthalmopathy, the donors showed moderate-to-severe activity, CAS ≥3 and NOSPECS ≥4, with disease lasting under 3 months. Clinical symptoms, serum thyroxine, TRAb, thyroid ultrasound and orbital computed tomography formed the basis of diagnosis. The ends were cut back, 6 bases at V and 1 base at J, with 10 bases in the middle. The V gene's germline CDR1 is SNHLY and CDR2 FYNNEI. The CDR3 extends over 13 amino acids. Study-wide points: Most thyroid-expanded clonotypes exceeding 0.001 frequency were also found in blood.

RNA transcripts yielded amplified TCR beta CDR3 regions. Second-round multiplex PCR came after first-round RT-PCR with HTBI primers. TCRdb used MiXCR to reprocess the multiplex PCR reads, holding one entry per CDR3 protein. The sample yields approximately 700,000 distinct CDR3 sequences, 40% seen once. This clonotype was counted between two and nine times. Its antigen remains unidentified. This TCR was recovered from an adult man with Graves' ophthalmopathy. Material for sequencing was peripheral blood. The chain combines TRBV2 with TRBJ2-7; D unclear. CDR3 DNA: TGTGCCAGCAGCAACGGTCTTTCCTACGAGCAGTACTTC. It translates to CASSNGLSYEQYF.